The T cell receptor beta chain under discussion was sequenced for a study of T cell responses to AZD1222 COVID-19 vaccine. Study-level findings and limits: Mapped onto spike, vaccine-associated CD4 TCRs spanned it and were dominant at 160-218 and 743-854. In a largely white British group with more females than males, clonal diversity was possibly underestimated. Unmutated variant regions are reportedly the target of nearly half of TCRs that are spike-specific.

This clone was found once. Its antigen is unidentified. Second-dose recipients at about 4 or about 12 weeks were treated as one pooled group. Assay: immunoSEQ multiplex PCR; the TCRdb copy retains only in-frame clones and omits some. The table has tens of thousands of clones, 90% seen once. The sample was peripheral blood, taken 28 days after the second AZD1222 dose. The receptor comes from an adult who received the AZD1222 COVID-19 vaccine.

CDR3 loop: CASSEFGRAYGYTF. CDR3 DNA: TGTGCCAGCAGTGAATTTGGCCGCGCCTATGGCTACACCTTC. V gene TRBV25-1 combines with J gene TRBJ1-2, with D unclear. CDR1 is MGHDK and CDR2 is SYGVNS in the germline V gene. V lost 1 base and J 4 bases, leaving 10 bases between the germline ends. CDR3 size: 14 residues.